This TCR beta chain comes out of a study of cytotoxic CD8 clonotypes in ibrutinib-treated CLL. Produced via immunoSEQ multiplex PCR; TCRdb's table is partial and in-frame only. The sample has 270,000 or so clones, approximately 76% seen once. This TCR derives from a human donor with chronic lymphocytic leukemia. The source was PBMCs, collected at disease progression, from a patient treated with ibrutinib.

CDR3 residues: CASSHGQVDEKLFF. The CDR3 nucleotides read TGCGCCAGCAGCCACGGACAGGTTGACGAAAAACTGTTTTTT. The chain uses TRBV4-1 and TRBJ1-4; 7 bases map to TRBD1. The ends lost 3 bases at V and 8 bases at J; junction bases unmatched: 6. Per germline, CDR1 MGHRA and CDR2 YSYEKL. The CDR3 length is 14 residues.